This T cell receptor (beta chain) was sequenced for a study of CD8 T cells in Susac syndrome. Study context: There were Susac syndrome patients who were therapy-naive at blood draw, others on corticosteroids, and others on intravenous immunoglobulin alone. General study findings and limits: No clonal expansion appeared among CD4+ T cells in Susac patients.

J was trimmed by 5 bases and V by 5 bases; bases with no gene match: 8. The CDR3 contains 16 residues. The V gene's germline CDR1 is SEHNR and CDR2 FQNEAQ (reference sequence). TCR beta sequencing covered blood CD8+ and CD4+ T cells. This clonotype was found once. Its matching antigen is unknown. After extraction with the RNeasy kit, about 0.45 to 1 ug of the RNA was reverse transcribed using random hexamers. TCRdb re-analysed the immunoSEQ multiplex PCR reads in MiXCR, keeping a single row per CDR3 protein. The sample lists 240,000 or so distinct CDR3 sequences, about 96% seen once, with roughly 0.1% in the top ten.

This receptor was identified in a human donor with Susac syndrome. Sequenced input: CD4+ T cells from PBMCs. The chain uses TRBV7-9 and TRBJ2-2; 10 nucleotides align to TRBD2. The CDR3 here is CASSLTAGGPTGELFF. In DNA, the CDR3 is TGTGCCAGCAGCCTCACAGCGGGAGGGCCTACCGGGGAGCTGTTTTTT.